The T cell receptor (beta chain) under discussion was sequenced for a study of vaccination and CD4 T cells after COVID-19. As for the study in general: Convalescent individuals numbered four females and six males, two being Hispanic. A median of around 70 days (range 14 to 241) separated dose two from the taking of post-vaccine samples.

The assay that was used to sequence DNA from cultured CD4+ T cells was the Oncomine TCR Beta short-read assay. DNA came from CD4+ T cells after culture. MiXCR was run by TCRdb on the PCR reads, yielding one entry per CDR3 protein. The data contain about 10,000 distinct CDR3 sequences, 50% to 80% of them singletons. Noted treatment: approximately 11-day PBMC culture with coronavirus spike peptide pools or control peptides (ViraFEST assay). V trimming: 6 bases; J trimming: 2 bases; junction bases outside the gene matches: 5. The CDR3 has 14 residues. CDR1 and CDR2 from the germline V gene are DFQATT and SNEGSKA (reference sequence). In this sample, this clonotype turned up a few times. Antigen: not known.

The sequence came from a human donor who had recovered from COVID-19. Sequenced input: CD4+ T cells from blood, cultured in vitro. V is TRBV20-1 and J is TRBJ2-3; TRBD2 agrees at 10 bases. The CDR3 spells CSALLAGNTDTQYF. In DNA form, the CDR3 reads TGCAGTGCATTACTAGCGGGGAACACAGATACGCAGTATTTT.